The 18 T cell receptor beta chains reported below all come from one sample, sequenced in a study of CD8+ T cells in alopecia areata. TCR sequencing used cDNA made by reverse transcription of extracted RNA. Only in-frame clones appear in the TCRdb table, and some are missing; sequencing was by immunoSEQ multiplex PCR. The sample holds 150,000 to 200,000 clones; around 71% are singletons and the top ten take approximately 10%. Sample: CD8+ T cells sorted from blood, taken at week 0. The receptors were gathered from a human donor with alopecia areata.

The chain's CDR3 is CASSQATGWNQPQHF. DNA of the CDR3: TGCGCCAGCAGCCAAGCTACAGGGTGGAATCAGCCCCAGCATTTT. The chain is built from TRBV4-1 and TRBJ1-5, with D possibly being TRBD1 (6 bases). Germline V gives CDR1 MGHRA, CDR2 YSYEKL. The CDR3 covers 15 residues. The V end was cut by 1 base, the J end by 4 bases, with 11 bases between.

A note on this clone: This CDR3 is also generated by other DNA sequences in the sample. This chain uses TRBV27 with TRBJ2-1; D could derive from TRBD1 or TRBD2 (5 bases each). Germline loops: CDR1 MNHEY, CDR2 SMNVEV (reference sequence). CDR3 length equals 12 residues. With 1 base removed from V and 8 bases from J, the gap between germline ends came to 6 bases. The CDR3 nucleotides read TGTGCCAGCAGTTTATTGGGGGATGAGCAGTTCTTC. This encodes CASSLLGDEQFF.

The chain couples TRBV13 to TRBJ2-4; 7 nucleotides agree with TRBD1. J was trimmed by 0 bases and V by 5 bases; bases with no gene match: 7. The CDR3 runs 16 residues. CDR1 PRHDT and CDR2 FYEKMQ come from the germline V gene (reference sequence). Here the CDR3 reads CASSPVTGRAKNIQYF. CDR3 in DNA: TGTGCCAGCAGCCCGGTGACAGGGCGAGCCAAAAACATTCAGTACTTC.

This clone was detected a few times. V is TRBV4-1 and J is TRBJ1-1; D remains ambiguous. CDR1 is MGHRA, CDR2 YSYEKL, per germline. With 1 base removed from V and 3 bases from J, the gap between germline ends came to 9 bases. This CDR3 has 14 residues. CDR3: CASSQGLGDTEAFF. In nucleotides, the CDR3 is TGCGCCAGCAGCCAAGGCTTGGGAGACACTGAAGCTTTCTTT.

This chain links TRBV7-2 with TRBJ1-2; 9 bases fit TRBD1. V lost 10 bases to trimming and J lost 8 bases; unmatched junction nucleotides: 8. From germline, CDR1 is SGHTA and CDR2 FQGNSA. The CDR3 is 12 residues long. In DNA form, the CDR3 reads TGTGCCACCGAGGGACAGGGTTTCGGCTACACCTTC. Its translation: CATEGQGFGYTF.

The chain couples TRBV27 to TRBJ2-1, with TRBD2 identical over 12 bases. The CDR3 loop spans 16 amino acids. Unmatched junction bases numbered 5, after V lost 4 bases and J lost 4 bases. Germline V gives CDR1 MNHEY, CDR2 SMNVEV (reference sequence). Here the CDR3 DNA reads TGTGCCAGCAGTTCTCTACTAGCGGGGGGTTACAATGAGCAGTTCTTC. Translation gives CASSSLLAGGYNEQFF.

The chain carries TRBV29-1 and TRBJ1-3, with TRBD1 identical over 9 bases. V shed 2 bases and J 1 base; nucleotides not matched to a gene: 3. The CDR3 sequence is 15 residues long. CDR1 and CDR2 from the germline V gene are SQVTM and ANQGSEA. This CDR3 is CSVERDRESGNTIYF. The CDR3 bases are TGCAGCGTTGAACGGGACAGGGAGTCTGGAAACACCATATATTTT. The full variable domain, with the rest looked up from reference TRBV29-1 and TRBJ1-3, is SAVISQKPSRDICQRGTSLTIQCQVDSQVTMMFWYRQQPGQSLTLIATANQGSEATYESGFVIDKFPISRPNLTFSTLTVSNMSPEDSSIYLCSVERDRESGNTIYFGEGSWLTVV.

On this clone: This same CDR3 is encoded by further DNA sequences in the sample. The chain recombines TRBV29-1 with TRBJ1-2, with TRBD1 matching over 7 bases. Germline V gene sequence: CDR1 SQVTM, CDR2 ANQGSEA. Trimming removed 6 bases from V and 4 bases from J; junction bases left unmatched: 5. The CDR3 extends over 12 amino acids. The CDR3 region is CSVEGQSYGYTF. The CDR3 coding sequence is TGCAGCGTGGAGGGACAGAGCTATGGCTACACCTTC. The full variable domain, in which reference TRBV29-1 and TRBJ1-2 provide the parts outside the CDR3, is SAVISQKPSRDICQRGTSLTIQCQVDSQVTMMFWYRQQPGQSLTLIATANQGSEATYESGFVIDKFPISRPNLTFSTLTVSNMSPEDSSIYLCSVEGQSYGYTFGSGTRLTVV.

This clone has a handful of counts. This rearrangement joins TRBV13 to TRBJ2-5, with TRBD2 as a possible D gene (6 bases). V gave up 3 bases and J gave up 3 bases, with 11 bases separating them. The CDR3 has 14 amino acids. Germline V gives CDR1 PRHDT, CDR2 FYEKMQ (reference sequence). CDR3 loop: CASSFGRTKETQYF. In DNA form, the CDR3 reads TGTGCCAGCAGCTTTGGTCGGACTAAAGAGACCCAGTACTTC.

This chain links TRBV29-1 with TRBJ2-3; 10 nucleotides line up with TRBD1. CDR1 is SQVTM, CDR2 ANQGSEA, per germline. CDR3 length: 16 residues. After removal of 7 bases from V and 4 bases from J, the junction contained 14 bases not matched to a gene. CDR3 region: CSARKIDRGQADTQYF. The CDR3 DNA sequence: TGCAGCGCCCGCAAAATAGACAGGGGGCAGGCAGATACGCAGTATTTT.

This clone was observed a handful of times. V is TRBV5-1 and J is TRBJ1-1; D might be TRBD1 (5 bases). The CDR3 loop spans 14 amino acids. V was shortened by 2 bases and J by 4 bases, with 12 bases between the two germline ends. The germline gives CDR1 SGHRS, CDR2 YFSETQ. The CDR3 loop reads CASSFRDSGTEAFF. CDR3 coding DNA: TGCGCCAGCAGCTTCAGGGATTCGGGCACTGAAGCTTTCTTT.

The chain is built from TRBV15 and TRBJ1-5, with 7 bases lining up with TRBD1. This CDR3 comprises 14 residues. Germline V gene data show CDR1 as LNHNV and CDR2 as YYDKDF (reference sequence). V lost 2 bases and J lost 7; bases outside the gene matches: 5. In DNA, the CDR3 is TGTGCCACCAGCAGAAGGACAGGCGAACAGCCCCAGCATTTT. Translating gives CATSRRTGEQPQHF. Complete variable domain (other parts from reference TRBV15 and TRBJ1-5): DAMVIQNPRYQVTQFGKPVTLSCSQTLNHNVMYWYQQKSSQAPKLLFHYYDKDFNNEADTPDNFQSRRPNTSFCFLDIRSPGLGDTAMYLCATSRRTGEQPQHFGDGTRLSIL.

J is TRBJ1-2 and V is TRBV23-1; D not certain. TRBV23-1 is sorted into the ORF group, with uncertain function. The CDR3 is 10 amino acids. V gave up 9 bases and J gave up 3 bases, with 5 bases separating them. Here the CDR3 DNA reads TGCGCCAGAAACCACTATGGCTACACCTTC. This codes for CARNHYGYTF.

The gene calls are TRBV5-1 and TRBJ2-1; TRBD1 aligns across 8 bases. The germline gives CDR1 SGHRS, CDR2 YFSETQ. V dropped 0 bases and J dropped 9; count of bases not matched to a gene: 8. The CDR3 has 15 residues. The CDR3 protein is CASSLEWTGSAEQFF. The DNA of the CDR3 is TGCGCCAGCAGCTTGGAATGGACAGGGAGTGCTGAGCAGTTCTTC.

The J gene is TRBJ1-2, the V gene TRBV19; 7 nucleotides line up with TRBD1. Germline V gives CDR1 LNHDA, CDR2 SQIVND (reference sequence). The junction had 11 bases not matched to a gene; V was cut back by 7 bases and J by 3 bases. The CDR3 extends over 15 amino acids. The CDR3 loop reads CASTPRGRLDYGYTF. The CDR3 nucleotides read TGTGCCAGTACCCCAAGGGGGCGTTTAGACTATGGCTACACCTTC.

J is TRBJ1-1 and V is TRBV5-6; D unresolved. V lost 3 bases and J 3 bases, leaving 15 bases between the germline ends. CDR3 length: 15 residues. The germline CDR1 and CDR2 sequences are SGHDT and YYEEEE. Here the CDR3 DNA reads TGTGCCAGCAGCTGGGGAGGGAAGGAGTACACTGAAGCTTTCTTT. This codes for CASSWGGKEYTEAFF.

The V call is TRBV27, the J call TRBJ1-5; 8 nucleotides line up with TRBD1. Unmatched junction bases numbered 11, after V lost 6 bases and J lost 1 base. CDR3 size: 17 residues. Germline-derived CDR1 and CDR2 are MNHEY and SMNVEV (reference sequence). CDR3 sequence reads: CASRISGGLRSNQPQHF. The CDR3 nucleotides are TGTGCCAGCAGGATATCAGGGGGCTTAAGGAGCAATCAGCCCCAGCATTTT.

This chain's CDR3 is CSVLPGQGGDTQYF. The CDR3 nucleotides read TGCAGCGTCCTACCGGGACAGGGAGGAGATACGCAGTATTTT. The chain combines TRBV29-1 with TRBJ2-3; 9 bases line up with TRBD1. V trimming: 6 bases; J trimming: 5 bases; junction bases outside the gene matches: 9. This CDR3 has 14 amino acids. Looked up from germline, CDR1 is SQVTM and CDR2 is ANQGSEA.